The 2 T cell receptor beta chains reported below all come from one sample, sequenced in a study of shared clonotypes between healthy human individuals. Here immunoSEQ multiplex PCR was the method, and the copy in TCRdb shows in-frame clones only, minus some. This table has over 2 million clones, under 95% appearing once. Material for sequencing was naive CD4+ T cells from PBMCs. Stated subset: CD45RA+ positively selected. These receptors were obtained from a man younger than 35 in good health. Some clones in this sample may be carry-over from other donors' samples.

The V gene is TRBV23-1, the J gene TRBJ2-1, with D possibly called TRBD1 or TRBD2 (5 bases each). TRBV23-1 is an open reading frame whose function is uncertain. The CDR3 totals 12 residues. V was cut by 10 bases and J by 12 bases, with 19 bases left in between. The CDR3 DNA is TGCGCCATCCCGGGACCGAGTTATGTGCAGTTCTTC. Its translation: CAIPGPSYVQFF.

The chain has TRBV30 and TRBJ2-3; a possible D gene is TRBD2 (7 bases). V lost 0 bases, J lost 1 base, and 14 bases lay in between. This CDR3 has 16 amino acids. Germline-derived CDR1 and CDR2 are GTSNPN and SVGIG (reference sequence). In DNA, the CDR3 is TGTGCCTGGAGTGTGGGAGGGGGAGGGGGCACAGATACGCAGTATTTT. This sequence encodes CAWSVGGGGGTDTQYF. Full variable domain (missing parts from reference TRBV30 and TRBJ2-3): SQTIHQWPATLVQPVGSPLSLECTVEGTSNPNLYWYRQAAGRGLQLLFYSVGIGQISSEVPQNLSASRPQDRQFILSSKKLLLSDSGFYLCAWSVGGGGGTDTQYFGPGTRLTVL.